Each of the 6 T cell receptor beta chains below was sequenced from the same sample in a study of T-cell memory formation after mild COVID-19. TCRdb itself ran the 5' RACE reads through MiXCR, one entry per CDR3 protein. The sample has around 260,000 distinct CDR3 sequences, around 15% seen once. Sequences were obtained from PBMCs or a T cell subset sorted from them (not recorded which). These receptors all stem from a man younger than 35 who had mild COVID-19 (a few samples of this study predate the infection). Cell type and time point are not known.

This chain joins TRBV19 and TRBJ1-5; perhaps TRBD1 as D (5 bases). V was clipped by 2 bases and J by 6 bases, with 11 bases between them. The CDR3 has 14 residues. Germline CDR1 reads LNHDA; CDR2 reads SQIVND (reference sequence). CDR3 loop: CASSIRQSRQPQHF. The DNA of the CDR3 is TGTGCCAGTAGTATACGACAGAGTCGTCAGCCCCAGCATTTT.

The genes are TRBV7-8 and TRBJ2-1; a possible D gene is TRBD1 (6 bases). CDR1 and CDR2 from the germline V gene are SGHVS and FQNEAQ. Deletions cut 5 bases from V and 7 bases from J, with 18 bases between. The CDR3 loop spans 15 amino acids. The CDR3: CASSRVKTGSNEQFF. The DNA for the CDR3 is TGTGCCAGCAGCCGCGTGAAGACAGGAAGTAATGAGCAGTTCTTC.

This clonotype has only a few counts. V gene TRBV12-3 or TRBV12-4 combines with J gene TRBJ2-7, with 9 bases fitting TRBD1. The CDR3 is 15 amino acids. V was clipped by 6 bases and J by 4 bases; unmatched bases: 10. The CDR3 nucleotides read TGTGCCAGCAGGCCGACCGGGACAGGGTTGTACGAGCAGTACTTC. Protein sequence: CASRPTGTGLYEQYF.

This clonotype was seen a few times. The chain has TRBV4-2 and TRBJ1-6; D is ambiguous. CDR3 length equals 17 residues. Germline CDR1 reads LGHNA; CDR2 reads YNFKEQ. V gave up 0 bases and J gave up 3 bases, with 12 bases separating them. The CDR3 reads CASSQDLGFIYNSPLHF. The CDR3 coding sequence is TGTGCCAGCAGCCAAGATCTGGGATTCATCTATAATTCACCCCTCCACTTT.

This clonotype was recorded a few times. The rearrangement joins TRBV7-9 to TRBJ2-3; no firm D call. CDR1 and CDR2 (germline): SEHNR, FQNEAQ (reference sequence). The CDR3 runs 16 residues. Trimming took 5 bases from V and 4 from J, leaving 19 bases between them. DNA of the CDR3: TGTGCCAGCAGCCCGGTATGGGGAAGTGAGTCAGATACGCAGTATTTT. Translated, it gives CASSPVWGSESDTQYF.

Only one count was recorded for this clonotype. V and J are TRBV4-2 and TRBJ2-3, with 9 bases fitting TRBD2. V shed 0 bases and J 4 bases; nucleotides not matched to a gene: 8. Per the germline V gene, CDR1 is LGHNA and CDR2 is YNFKEQ. This CDR3 has 17 amino acids. The CDR3 protein is CASSQDQGTSRPDTQYF. The CDR3 region has the DNA TGTGCCAGCAGCCAAGATCAGGGGACTAGCCGGCCAGATACGCAGTATTTT.